These 10 T cell receptor beta chains originate from one sample sequenced in a study of spatial heterogeneity in lung cancer. TCRdb ran MiXCR on the 5' RACE reads and lists one entry per CDR3 protein. The profile shows tens of thousands of distinct CDR3 sequences, around 11% of them singletons. Time point of the sample: blood at routine non-recurrence follow-up after resection. The sample in question was PBMCs, obtained at follow-up. These receptors were collected from a male donor with early-stage non-small cell lung cancer.

This clonotype has ten or more counts. The rearrangement uses TRBV11-2 and TRBJ2-1, with 12 bases aligning to TRBD2. Germline values: CDR1 SGHAT, CDR2 FQNNGV. The V segment lost 3 bases and the J segment 4 bases; nucleotides outside the gene matches: 1. The CDR3 has 15 residues. The CDR3 sequence is CASSFGTSGYNEQFF. The CDR3 bases are TGTGCCAGCAGCTTCGGGACTAGCGGGTACAATGAGCAGTTCTTC.

The chain couples TRBV29-1 to TRBJ2-7; D is possibly TRBD1 (6 bases). V was pared by 7 bases and J by 0 bases, with 10 bases between. The CDR3 is 12 residues long. Germline V gene lookup returns CDR1 SQVTM and CDR2 ANQGSEA. Here the CDR3 reads CSGGRNSYEQYF. The CDR3, as DNA: TGCAGCGGGGGGCGGAACTCCTACGAGCAGTACTTC.

The CDR3 bases are TGTGCCAGCAGACGACAGGGGAGGGGATCTGAAGCTTTCTTT. This translates into CASRRQGRGSEAFF. The chain employs TRBV2 and TRBJ1-1; TRBD1 aligns across 8 bases. V lost 6 bases and J lost 6; bases outside the gene matches: 9. The CDR3 is 14 residues long. Germline V gives CDR1 SNHLY, CDR2 FYNNEI.

This clonotype was found a few times. This chain connects TRBV5-4 to TRBJ2-4; D unresolved. The length of the CDR3 is 13 residues. Trimming stripped 1 base from V and 0 bases from J, with 2 bases between. Germline CDR1 is SGHNT and CDR2 is YYREEE (reference sequence). The CDR3 loop reads CASSLLAKNIQYF. CDR3 nucleotides: TGTGCCAGCAGCTTGTTAGCCAAAAACATTCAGTACTTC.

This clonotype was seen ten or more times. The chain links TRBV24-1 to TRBJ1-2, with 7 positions matching TRBD1. Germline V CDR1 and CDR2: KGHDR, SFDVKD. CDR3 length equals 14 residues. J lost 8 bases, V lost 0 bases, and 5 bases had no gene match. The CDR3 reads CATSDLGAGGGYTF. CDR3 in DNA: TGTGCCACCAGTGATTTGGGAGCAGGGGGAGGCTACACCTTC.

This clonotype came up many times. V is TRBV12-3 or TRBV12-4 and J is TRBJ1-2, with D unclear. The V end was cut by 6 bases, the J end by 5 bases, with 7 bases between. The length of the CDR3 is 11 residues. The CDR3 spells CASRSIYGYTF. The CDR3 DNA reads as TGTGCCAGCAGAAGTATATATGGCTACACCTTC.

This clonotype was picked up a small number of times. CDR3 region: CAISDRDKGLNEQFF. The CDR3 bases are TGTGCCATCAGTGATAGGGACAAGGGTCTGAATGAGCAGTTCTTC. This chain links TRBV10-3 with TRBJ2-1; D might be TRBD1 (6 bases). CDR1 and CDR2 from the germline V gene are ENHRY and SYGVKD. V gave up 3 bases and J gave up 7 bases, with 16 bases separating them. The CDR3 sequence is 15 residues long.

Note on this clonotype: One junction end does not reproduce the germline sequence, and a read error may be involved. The chain couples TRBV28 to TRBJ1-4; D is unclear. There are 14 residues in the CDR3. Per the germline V gene, CDR1 is MDHEN and CDR2 is SYDVKM. For the CDR3, the DNA is TGTACCAGCAGTTTAGCTACAACTAATGAAAAACTGTTTTTT. It translates to CTSSLATTNEKLFF.

This clonotype was picked up many times. V usage is TRBV20-1 and J usage is TRBJ1-5; no clear D gene. The germline V gene encodes CDR1 DFQATT and CDR2 SNEGSKA (reference sequence). The CDR3 length is 14 residues. Trimming took off 2 bases at V and 8 bases at J, with 16 bases between the two ends. CDR3 amino acids: CSARRGGFLEPQHF. The DNA of the CDR3 is TGCAGTGCTAGACGAGGCGGCTTTTTGGAGCCCCAGCATTTT.

The chain joins TRBV6-2 or TRBV6-3 to TRBJ1-2; no firm D call. The V gene lost 4 bases and the J gene lost 5 bases, with 5 bases spanning the gap. The germline V gene encodes CDR1 MNHEY and CDR2 SVGEGT. This CDR3 is 11 amino acids long. The CDR3, as DNA: TGTGCCAGCAGTTTCCCGTATGGCTACACCTTC. As protein: CASSFPYGYTF.